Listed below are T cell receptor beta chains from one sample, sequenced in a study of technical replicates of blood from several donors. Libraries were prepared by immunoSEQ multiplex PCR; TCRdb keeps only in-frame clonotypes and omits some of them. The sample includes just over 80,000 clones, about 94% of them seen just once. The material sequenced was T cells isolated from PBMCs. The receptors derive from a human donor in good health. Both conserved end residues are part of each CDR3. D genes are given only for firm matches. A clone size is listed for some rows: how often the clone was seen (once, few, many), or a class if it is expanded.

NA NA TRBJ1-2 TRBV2 TGTGCCAGCAGTGATCAGGTTAACTATGGCTACACCTTC CASSDQVNYGYTF
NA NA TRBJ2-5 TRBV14 TGTGCCAGCAGCCAGGGACTCTGGGAGCAAGAGACCCAGTACTTC CASSQGLWEQETQYF
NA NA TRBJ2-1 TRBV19 TGTGCCAGTATCGAAGGCGGTGAGCAGTTCTTC CASIEGGEQFF
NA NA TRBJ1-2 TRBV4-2 TGTGCCAGCAGCCAAGGTCCGGGATTCGGCTACACCTTC CASSQGPGFGYTF
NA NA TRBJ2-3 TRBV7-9 TGTGCCACTTCCAAGGCGGGACTGTACACAGATACGCAGTATTTT CATSKAGLYTDTQYF
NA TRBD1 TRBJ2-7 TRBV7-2 TGTGCCAGCAGTCCCGGGACAGGCTCCTACGAGCAGTACTTC CASSPGTGSYEQYF
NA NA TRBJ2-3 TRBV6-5 TGTGCCAGCAGTCCGACTCGCACAGATACGCAGTATTTT CASSPTRTDTQYF
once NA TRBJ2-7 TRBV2 TGTGCCAGCTCAGTTCCAGACGAGCAGTACTTC CASSVPDEQYF
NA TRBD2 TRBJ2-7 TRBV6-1 TGTGCCAGCAGTGCGGGACTAATAGAATCCTACCCAATGCGACAGTACTTC CASSAGLIESYPMRQYF
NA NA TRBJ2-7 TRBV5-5 TGTGCCAGCAGCTTGAAACGGAGCTCCTACGAGCAGTACTTC CASSLKRSSYEQYF
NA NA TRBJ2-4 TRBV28 TGTGCCAGCAGGAGGTATGCAGGGGAACAGAACATTCAGTACTTC CASRRYAGEQNIQYF
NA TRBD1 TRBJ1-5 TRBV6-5 TGTGCCAGCAGTCGAGGACAGGGGGTTCCTCAGCCCCAGCATTTT CASSRGQGVPQPQHF
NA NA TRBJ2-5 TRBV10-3 TGTGCCATCACCCCTAAAGAACAGGAGACCCAGTACTTC CAITPKEQETQYF
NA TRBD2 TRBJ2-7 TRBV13 TGTGCCAGCAGCTATGTAGCGGGAGCAACGGGGACCTACGAGCAGTACTTC CASSYVAGATGTYEQYF
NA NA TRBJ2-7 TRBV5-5 TGTGCCAGCAGCTGGACAGAATACGAGCAGTACTTC CASSWTEYEQYF
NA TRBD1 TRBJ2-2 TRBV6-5 TGTGCCAGCAGACCAGAACAGGGGGCGGGCGGGGAGCTGTTTTTT CASRPEQGAGGELFF
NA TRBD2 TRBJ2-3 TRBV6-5 TGTGCCAGCAGTTACCAGGGACTAGCAGGAGATACGCAGTATTTT CASSYQGLAGDTQYF
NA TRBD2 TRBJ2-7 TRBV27 TGTGCCAGCAGGCGCCGACTAGCGGAAGTCCCTTACGAGCAGTACTTC CASRRRLAEVPYEQYF
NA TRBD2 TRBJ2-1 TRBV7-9 TGTGCCAGCAGCCCTCCCCCTAGCGGGAGCTCCTACAATGAGCAGTTCTTC CASSPPPSGSSYNEQFF
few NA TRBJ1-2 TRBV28 TGTGCCAGCAGTTCGGGGGGGCTGGGCAATGGCTACACCTTC CASSSGGLGNGYTF
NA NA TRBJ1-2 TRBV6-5 TGTGCCAGCAGTTACTCGTACAGACACAACTATGGCTACACCTTC CASSYSYRHNYGYTF
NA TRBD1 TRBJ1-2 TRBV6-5 TGTGCCAGCAGTTACGGCGGGACAGGGCCTGGCTACACCTTC CASSYGGTGPGYTF
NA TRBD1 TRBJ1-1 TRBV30 TGTGCCTCTATGGACAGGTGGAACACTGAAGCTTTCTTT CASMDRWNTEAFF
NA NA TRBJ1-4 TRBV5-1 TGCGCCAGCAGCGGGACAACCCAGACAGAAAAACTGTTTTTT CASSGTTQTEKLFF
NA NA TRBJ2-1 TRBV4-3 TGCGCCAGCAGCCCCACGGGACTTACCTCCTACAATGAGCAGTTCTTC CASSPTGLTSYNEQFF
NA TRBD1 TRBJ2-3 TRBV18 TGTGCCAGCTCACTTCTACAGGGGGCTGGAGATACGCAGTATTTT CASSLLQGAGDTQYF
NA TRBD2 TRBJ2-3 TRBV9 TGTGCCAGCAGCGACCGTCTGGTAGCGGGAGAACGGACAGATACGCAGTATTTT CASSDRLVAGERTDTQYF
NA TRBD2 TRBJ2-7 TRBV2 TGTGCCAGCAGGGCGAGAGCGGGAGACTCCGAGCAGTACTTC CASRARAGDSEQYF
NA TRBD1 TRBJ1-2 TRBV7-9 TGTGCCAGCAGCTTAGGGGACAGGGGTCATGGCTACACCTTC CASSLGDRGHGYTF
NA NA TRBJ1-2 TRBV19 TGTGCCATCGAGGCCTTTGGCGGCTACACCTTC CAIEAFGGYTF
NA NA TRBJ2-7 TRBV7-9 TGTGCCAGCAGCCTGGGCAGCCCCTTGGACTACGAGCAGTACTTC CASSLGSPLDYEQYF
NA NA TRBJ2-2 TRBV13 TGTGCCAGCAGCTTAGGGCGGGAAAGCGGGGAGCTGTTTTTT CASSLGRESGELFF
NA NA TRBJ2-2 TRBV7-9 TGTGCCAGCAGCTTAGGAGGAGTCAGCACCGGGGAGCTGTTTTTT CASSLGGVSTGELFF
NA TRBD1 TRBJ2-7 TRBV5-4 TGTGCCAGCAGCTTAGGGACAGGCCGCCCCTACGAGCAGTACTTC CASSLGTGRPYEQYF
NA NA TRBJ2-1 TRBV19 TGTGCCAGTAGTATCGGCTCCTACAATGAGCAGTTCTTC CASSIGSYNEQFF
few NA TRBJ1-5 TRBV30 TGTGCCTGGAGTGTCTCGGGGAATCAGCCCCAGCATTTT CAWSVSGNQPQHF
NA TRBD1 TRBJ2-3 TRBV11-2 TGTGCCAGCAGCTTAGTTCCTATACAGGGGTATAGCACAGATACGCAGTATTTT CASSLVPIQGYSTDTQYF
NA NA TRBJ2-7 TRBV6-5 TGTGCCAGCAGTTATTATAGCAGGGAGGTTACGGGGGAGCAGTACTTC CASSYYSREVTGEQYF
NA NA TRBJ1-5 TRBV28 TGTGCCAGCAGGTTGACAGTTGCCAATCAGCCCCAGCATTTT CASRLTVANQPQHF
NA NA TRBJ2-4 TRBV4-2 TGTGCCAGCAGCGCCCCAGGGGAGGGTAGCGACATTCAGTACTTC CASSAPGEGSDIQYF
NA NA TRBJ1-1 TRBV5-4 TGTGCCAGCAGCCTAGGGGTGAACACTGAAGCTTTCTTT CASSLGVNTEAFF
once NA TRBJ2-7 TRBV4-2 TGTGCCAGCAGCCAATATGGCGGGAAGGCCTACGAGCAGTACTTC CASSQYGGKAYEQYF
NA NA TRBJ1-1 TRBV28 TGTGCCAGCAGAACGGAACAGAATTTGAACACTGAAGCTTTCTTT CASRTEQNLNTEAFF
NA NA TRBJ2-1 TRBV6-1 TGTGCCAGCAGTGGTAGCGGTGAGCAGTTCTTC CASSGSGEQFF
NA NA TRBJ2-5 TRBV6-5 TGTGCCAGCACCCCTCTTAGATCTACGAAAGAGACCCAGTACTTC CASTPLRSTKETQYF
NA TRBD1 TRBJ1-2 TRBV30 TGTGCCTGGACCGGGACAGGGGGTATGGGGAACTATGGCTACACCTTC CAWTGTGGMGNYGYTF
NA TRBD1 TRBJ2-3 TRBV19 TGTGCCAGTAGTATAGGGGGGACAGGCAGCACAGATACGCAGTATTTT CASSIGGTGSTDTQYF
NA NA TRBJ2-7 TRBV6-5 TGTGCCAGCAGTTCACAGGGTAACGTGGACTACGAGCAGTACTTC CASSSQGNVDYEQYF
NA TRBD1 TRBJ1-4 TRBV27 TGTGCCAGCAGTTCTCGGACAGGGCGGGGAGAAAAACTGTTTTTT CASSSRTGRGEKLFF
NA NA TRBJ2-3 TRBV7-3 TGTGCCAGCAGCTTAGTCTCAGGCCCGACAGATACGCAGTATTTT CASSLVSGPTDTQYF
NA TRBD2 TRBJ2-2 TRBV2 TGTGCCAGCAAGAGACTAGCGGGAACCGGGGAGCTGTTTTTT CASKRLAGTGELFF
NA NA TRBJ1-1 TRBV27 TGTGCCAGCAGTTTTCTTCAGGGACTAGCCGAAGCTTTCTTT CASSFLQGLAEAFF